The clone carrying this TCR beta chain appeared a single time. As yet, its antigen is unknown. The template for TCR beta VDJ and CDR3 sequence profiling was genomic DNA. MiXCR, applied by TCRdb to the reads, yields one record per CDR3 protein. Of some 280,000 distinct CDR3 sequences listed, roughly half are singletons. V lost 1 base, J lost 3 bases, and 12 bases lay in between. Germline assignment: CDR1 SGHDT and CDR2 YYEEEE. This CDR3 is 15 amino acids long. The data are from a study of CD8+CD57+ T cells in acquired aplastic anemia. Study-wide results and caveats: Shared by patients and controls, some 29 CD8+ CDR3s were abundant in patients.

The genes are TRBV5-6 and TRBJ2-3; D ambiguous. What was sequenced was sorted CD4+, CD8+, or CD8+CD57+ T cells (not recorded which) from PBMCs. This clonotype originated in a human donor with severe aplastic anemia or a healthy control (not recorded which). The CDR3 region has the DNA TGTGCCAGCAGCTTGAAGACTGGCGGTACAGATACGCAGTATTTT. Translation: CASSLKTGGTDTQYF.